This T cell receptor beta chain was observed in a study of cytomegalovirus exposure and HLA in healthy donors. The overall study: Previous work identified roughly 110 million unique TCR beta sequences from about 179 million T cells.

The PCR used 60 Vbeta and 13 Jbeta primers. Using immunoSEQ multiplex PCR, the repertoire was profiled, and TCRdb retains in-frame clones only, with some absent. The table has more than 95,000 clones, 60% to 80% seen once. For this clone: Its specificity is unknown.

This CDR3 spans 14 amino acids. Trimming stripped 6 bases from V and 3 bases from J, with 12 bases between. CDR1 and CDR2 from the germline V gene are SGHRS and YFSETQ. General study findings and limits: Later analysis identified a missense DCLRE1C variant that was linked to TCR beta V- and J-gene trimming. It was shown in a later analysis that HLA-associated TCR beta chains were more clonally expanded than other, equally common chains.

The chain couples TRBV5-1 to TRBJ2-2; no clear D. This sequence was found in a woman aged 40 to 55 in good health and CMV-seropositive. Sequenced sample: PBMCs. The CDR3 loop is CASTDQDYTGELFF. CDR3 coding DNA: TGCGCCAGCACCGACCAGGATTACACCGGGGAGCTGTTTTTT. Looking up the rest from reference TRBV5-1 and TRBJ2-2 gives the full variable domain: KAGVTQTPRYLIKTRGQQVTLSCSPISGHRSVSWYQQTPGQGLQFLFEYFSETQRNKGNFPGRFSGRQFSNSRSEMNVSTLELGDSALYLCASTDQDYTGELFFGEGSRLTVL.